This entry describes one T cell receptor (beta chain). Reverse transcription of about 0.5 to 1 ug RNA was carried out with random hexamers. TCR beta CDR3 was amplified by immunoSEQ multiplex PCR. This amplification extended across 54 Vbeta and 13 Jbeta segments. In TCRdb, the immunoSEQ multiplex PCR reads were re-called with MiXCR into one record per CDR3 protein. This repertoire shows 75,000 or so distinct CDR3 sequences, 94% found once; its top ten account for more than 0.8%. The source of the sample is a study of CD8 T cells in Susac syndrome. TEMRA cells were FACS-enriched, and CD8+ and CD4+ T cells were isolated negatively. The V gene end was trimmed by 3 bases and the J gene end by 0 bases; junction bases not matched to a gene: 3. Per the germline V gene, CDR1 is SEHNR and CDR2 is FQNEAQ (reference sequence). This CDR3 comprises 15 residues.

The chain is built from TRBV7-9 and TRBJ2-7, with 9 nucleotides matching TRBD2. The specimen was CD8+ T cells from PBMCs. This clonotype was sampled from a human donor with Susac syndrome. The CDR3 nucleotides are TGTGCCAGCAGCTTCTCTAGCGGGGCCTCCTACGAGCAGTACTTC. Residues: CASSFSSGASYEQYF.